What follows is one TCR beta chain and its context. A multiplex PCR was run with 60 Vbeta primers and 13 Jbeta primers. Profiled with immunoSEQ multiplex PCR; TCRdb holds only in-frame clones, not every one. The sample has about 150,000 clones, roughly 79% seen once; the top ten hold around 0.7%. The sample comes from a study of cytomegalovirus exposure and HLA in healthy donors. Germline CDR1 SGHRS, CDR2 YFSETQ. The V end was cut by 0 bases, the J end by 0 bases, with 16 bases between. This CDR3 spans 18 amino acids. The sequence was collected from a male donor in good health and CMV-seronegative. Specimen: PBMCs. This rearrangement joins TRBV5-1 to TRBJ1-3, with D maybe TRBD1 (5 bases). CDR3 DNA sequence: TGCGCCAGCAGCTTGGGGGGCTCTACTGTGAGCTCTGGAAACACCATATATTTT. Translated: CASSLGGSTVSSGNTIYF. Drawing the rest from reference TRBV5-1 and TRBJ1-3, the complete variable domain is KAGVTQTPRYLIKTRGQQVTLSCSPISGHRSVSWYQQTPGQGLQFLFEYFSETQRNKGNFPGRFSGRQFSNSRSEMNVSTLELGDSALYLCASSLGGSTVSSGNTIYFGEGSWLTVV.